This T cell receptor (beta chain) was obtained from a study of radiation and T cells in renal cell carcinoma. Study-wide background: Nephrectomy followed 15 Gy stereotactic body radiation by 4 weeks. Study results and caveats: In blood, top tumor clones expanded by 2 weeks, shrinking by 4.

The CDR3 extends over 16 amino acids. CDR1 and CDR2 from the germline V gene are SEHNR and FQNEAQ (reference sequence). V lost 4 bases to trimming and J lost 0 bases, with 10 bases between them. Points on this clone: As yet, its antigen is unknown.

Assay used: immunoSEQ multiplex PCR; TCRdb lists only in-frame clones, some missing. In the table there are roughly 150,000 clones, around 89% of which are singletons. This sample's time point: baseline pretreatment blood. The treatment denotes: 15 Gy SBRT to primary tumor, nephrectomy 4 weeks later. This renal cell carcinoma was of the clear cell type. The chain joins TRBV7-9 to TRBJ2-6; perhaps D is TRBD1 or TRBD2 (5 bases each). The source of this sequence is a woman in her 70s with renal cell carcinoma. The source material was blood, sampled from a patient whose treatment included radiotherapy and nephrectomy. The CDR3, as DNA: TGTGCCAGCAGCTCGGGACGGGACTCTGGGGCCAACGTCCTGACTTTC. Amino acids: CASSSGRDSGANVLTF.